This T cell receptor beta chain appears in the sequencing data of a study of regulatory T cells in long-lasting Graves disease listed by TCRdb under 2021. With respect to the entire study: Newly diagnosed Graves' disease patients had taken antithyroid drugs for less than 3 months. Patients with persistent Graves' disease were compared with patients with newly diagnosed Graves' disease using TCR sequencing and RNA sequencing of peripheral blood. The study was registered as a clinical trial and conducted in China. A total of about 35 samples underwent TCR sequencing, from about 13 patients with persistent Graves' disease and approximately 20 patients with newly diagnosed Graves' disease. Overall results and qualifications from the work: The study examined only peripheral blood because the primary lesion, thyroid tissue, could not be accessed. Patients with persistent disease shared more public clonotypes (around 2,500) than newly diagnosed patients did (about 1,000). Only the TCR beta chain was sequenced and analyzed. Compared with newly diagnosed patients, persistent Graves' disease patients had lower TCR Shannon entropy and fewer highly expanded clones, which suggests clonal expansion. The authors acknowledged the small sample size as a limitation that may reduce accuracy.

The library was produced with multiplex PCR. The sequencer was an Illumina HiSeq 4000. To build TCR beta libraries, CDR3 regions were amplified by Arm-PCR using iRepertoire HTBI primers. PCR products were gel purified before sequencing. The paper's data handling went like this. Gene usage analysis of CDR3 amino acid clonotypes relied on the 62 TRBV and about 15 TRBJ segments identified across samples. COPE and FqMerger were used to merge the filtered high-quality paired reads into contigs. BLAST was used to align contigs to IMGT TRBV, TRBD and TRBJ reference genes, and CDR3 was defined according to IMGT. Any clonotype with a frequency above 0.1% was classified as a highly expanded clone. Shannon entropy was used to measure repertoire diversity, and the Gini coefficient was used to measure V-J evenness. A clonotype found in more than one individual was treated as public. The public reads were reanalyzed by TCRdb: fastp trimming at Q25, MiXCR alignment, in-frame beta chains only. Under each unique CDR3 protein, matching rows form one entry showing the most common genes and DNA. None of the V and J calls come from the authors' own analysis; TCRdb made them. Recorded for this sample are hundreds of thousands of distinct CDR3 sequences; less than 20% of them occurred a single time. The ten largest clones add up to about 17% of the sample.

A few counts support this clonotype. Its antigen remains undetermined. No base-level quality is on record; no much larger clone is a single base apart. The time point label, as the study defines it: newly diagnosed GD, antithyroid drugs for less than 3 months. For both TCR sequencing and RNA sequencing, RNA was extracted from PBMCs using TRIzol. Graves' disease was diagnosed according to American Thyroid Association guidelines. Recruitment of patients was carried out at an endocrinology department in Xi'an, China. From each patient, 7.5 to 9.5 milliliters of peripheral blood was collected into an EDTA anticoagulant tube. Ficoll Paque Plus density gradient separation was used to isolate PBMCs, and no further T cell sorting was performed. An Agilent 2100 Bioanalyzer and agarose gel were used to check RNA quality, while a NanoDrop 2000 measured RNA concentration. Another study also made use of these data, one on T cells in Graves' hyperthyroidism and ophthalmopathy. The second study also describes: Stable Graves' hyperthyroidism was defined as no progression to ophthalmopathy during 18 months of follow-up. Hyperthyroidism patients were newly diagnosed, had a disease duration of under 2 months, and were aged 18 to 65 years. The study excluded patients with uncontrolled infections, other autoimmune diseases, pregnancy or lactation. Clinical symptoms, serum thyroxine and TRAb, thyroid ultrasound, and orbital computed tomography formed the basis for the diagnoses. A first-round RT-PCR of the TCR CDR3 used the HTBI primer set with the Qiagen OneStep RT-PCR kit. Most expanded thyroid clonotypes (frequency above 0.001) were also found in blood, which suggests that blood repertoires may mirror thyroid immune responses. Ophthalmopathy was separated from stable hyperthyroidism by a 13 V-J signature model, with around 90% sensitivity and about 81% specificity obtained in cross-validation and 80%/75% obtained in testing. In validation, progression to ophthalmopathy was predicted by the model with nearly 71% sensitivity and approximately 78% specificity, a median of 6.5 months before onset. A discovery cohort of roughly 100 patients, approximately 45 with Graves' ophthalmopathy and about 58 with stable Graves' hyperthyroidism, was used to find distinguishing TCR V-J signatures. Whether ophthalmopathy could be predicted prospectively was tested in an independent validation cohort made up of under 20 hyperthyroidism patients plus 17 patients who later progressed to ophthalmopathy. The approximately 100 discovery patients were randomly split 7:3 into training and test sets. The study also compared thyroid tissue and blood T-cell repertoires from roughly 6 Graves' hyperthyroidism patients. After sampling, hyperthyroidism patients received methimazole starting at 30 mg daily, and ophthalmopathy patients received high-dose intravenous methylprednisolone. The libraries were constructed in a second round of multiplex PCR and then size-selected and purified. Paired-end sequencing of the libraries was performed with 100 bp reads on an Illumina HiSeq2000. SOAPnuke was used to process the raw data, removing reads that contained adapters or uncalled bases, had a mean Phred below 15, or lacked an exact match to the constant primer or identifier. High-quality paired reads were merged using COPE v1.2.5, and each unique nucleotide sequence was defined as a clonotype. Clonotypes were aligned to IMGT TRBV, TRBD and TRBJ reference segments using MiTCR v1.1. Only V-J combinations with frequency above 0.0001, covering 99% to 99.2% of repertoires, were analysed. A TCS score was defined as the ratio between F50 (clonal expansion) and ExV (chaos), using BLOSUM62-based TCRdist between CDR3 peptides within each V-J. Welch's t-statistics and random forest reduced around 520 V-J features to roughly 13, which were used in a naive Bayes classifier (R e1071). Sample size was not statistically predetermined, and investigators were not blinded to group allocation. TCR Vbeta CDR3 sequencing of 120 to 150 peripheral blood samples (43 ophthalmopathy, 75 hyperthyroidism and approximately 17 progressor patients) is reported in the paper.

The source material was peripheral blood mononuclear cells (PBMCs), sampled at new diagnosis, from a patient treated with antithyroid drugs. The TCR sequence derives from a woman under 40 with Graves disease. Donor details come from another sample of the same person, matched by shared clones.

The nucleotides read TGTGCCAGCACCCTTATTGGACCATATAATTCACCCCTCCACTTT. Its translation is CASTLIGPYNSPLHF. The chain employs TRBV6-2 or TRBV6-3 and TRBJ1-6, with the D gene too uncertain to name. From its cysteine to its phenylalanine, the CDR3 spans 15 amino acids. This entry keeps only the CDR3 DNA: 45 bases, framed from base 1. The germline V gene yields MNHEY for CDR1 and SVGEGT for CDR2. V loses 7 bases, J loses 4 bases, and the germline ends lie 14 bases apart.